This T cell receptor (beta chain) originates from a study of Tregs in tolerant kidney transplant recipients. CDR1 and CDR2 (germline): SQVTM, ANQGSEA. Trimming left V 6 bases short and J 0 bases short, with 9 bases between. The CDR3 runs 14 residues. Profiling relied on immunoSEQ multiplex PCR, and the TCRdb table lists in-frame clones only, not all of them. The sample has approximately 100,000 clones, 93% seen once. This specimen was CD4+ T cells from blood, taken before the transplant. The receptor was derived from a human donor who received a combined kidney and bone marrow transplant. V is TRBV29-1 and J is TRBJ2-6, with D tentatively TRBD1 (6 bases). This chain's CDR3 is CSVRQDSGANVLTF. For the CDR3, the DNA is TGCAGCGTGCGACAGGACTCTGGGGCCAACGTCCTGACTTTC.